Each of the 18 T cell receptor beta chains below was sequenced from the same sample in a study of T cell repertoires in cytomegalovirus infection. MiXCR was run by TCRdb on the reads, yielding one entry per CDR3 protein. This sample has more than 400,000 distinct CDR3 sequences; approximately 26% occur once, and the top ten carry 13%. The sequenced sample was PBMCs. The receptors shown here come from a human donor in good health (CMV status not recorded). Some clones in this sample may be carry-over from other donors' samples.

The chain is built from TRBV7-3 and TRBJ2-1; D is perhaps TRBD2 (5 bases). The CDR3 extends over 14 amino acids. The germline CDR1 and CDR2 sequences are SGHTA and FQGTGA. With 9 bases removed from V and 0 bases from J, the gap between germline ends came to 12 bases. CDR3: CARKADSSYNEQFF. In DNA, the CDR3 is TGTGCCAGAAAAGCGGATAGCTCCTACAATGAGCAGTTCTTC.

This clonotype was counted only a few times. V and J are TRBV4-2 and TRBJ1-2; TRBD1 might be the D (6 bases). CDR1 and CDR2 (germline): LGHNA, YNFKEQ. This CDR3 has 18 residues. With 0 bases removed from V and 0 bases from J, the gap between germline ends came to 17 bases. The CDR3 bases are TGTGCCAGCAGCCAAGAGTACGGGGGTCAGGGGCCTAACTATGGCTACACCTTC. Protein: CASSQEYGGQGPNYGYTF.

This clonotype appeared a few times. The genes are TRBV10-1 and TRBJ1-4; 9 bases map to TRBD1. CDR1 is WNHNN and CDR2 is SYGVQD in the germline V gene (reference sequence). J lost 7 bases, V lost 0 bases, and 3 bases had no gene match. The CDR3 sequence is 15 residues long. The CDR3 is CASSESGQGSEKLFF. The CDR3 region has the DNA TGCGCCAGCAGTGAGTCGGGACAGGGAAGTGAAAAACTGTTTTTT.

This clonotype was seen ten or more times. The chain recombines TRBV11-3 with TRBJ1-2, with D possibly matching TRBD1 (5 bases). The V gene lost 0 bases and the J gene lost 3 bases, with 23 bases spanning the gap. The CDR3 consists of 19 residues. The germline V gene has CDR1 SGHNT and CDR2 YENEEA. Here the CDR3 reads CASSLEGTLGSRGDYGYTF. CDR3 coding DNA: TGTGCCAGCAGCTTAGAAGGGACTCTCGGGTCAAGGGGAGACTATGGCTACACCTTC.

The V gene is TRBV7-8, the J gene TRBJ2-6; D gene ambiguous. CDR1 SGHVS and CDR2 FQNEAQ come from the germline V gene. Trimming removed 2 bases from V and 1 base from J, with 9 bases in between. This CDR3 is built from 16 residues. CDR3 bases: TGTGCCAGCAGCTTAAGCGTCCCATCTGGGGCCAACGTCCTGACTTTC. Its protein product is CASSLSVPSGANVLTF.

The chain combines TRBV6-2 or TRBV6-3 with TRBJ2-3; D is ambiguous. Trimming shortened V by 6 bases and J by 1 base, and 14 bases separated the two germline ends. CDR1 and CDR2 (germline): MNHEY, SVGEGT. The CDR3 sequence is 15 residues long. The CDR3 bases are TGTGCCAGCAGCACATGGGTGTGGGGCACAGATACGCAGTATTTT. It translates to CASSTWVWGTDTQYF.

The rearrangement joins TRBV12-3 or TRBV12-4 to TRBJ1-4, with D possibly TRBD1 on 6 matching bases. This CDR3 region has 15 residues. The ends were cut back, 3 bases at V and 12 bases at J, with 20 bases in the middle. The CDR3 protein is CASSFPPLGRTELFF. CDR3 nucleotides: TGTGCCAGCAGTTTCCCACCTCTCGGGCGGACAGAACTGTTTTTT.

This clonotype was detected a few times. V usage is TRBV7-8 and J usage is TRBJ2-7, with 8 nucleotides matching TRBD2. J lost 1 base, V lost 1 base, and 6 bases had no gene match. Germline V lookup: CDR1 SGHVS, CDR2 FQNEAQ. This CDR3 spans 16 amino acids. CDR3 sequence (DNA): TGTGCCAGCAGCTTAGGAGGCGGGAGGAAATCCTACGAGCAGTACGTC. It translates to CASSLGGGRKSYEQYV.

There are many counts of this clonotype. The chain carries TRBV12-3 or TRBV12-4 and TRBJ2-5, with 7 bases aligning to TRBD1. V trimming: 7 bases; J trimming: 1 base; junction bases outside the gene matches: 6. CDR3 length: 14 amino acids. This CDR3 is CASTRGDSQETQYF. The CDR3 DNA follows: TGTGCCAGCACCAGAGGGGACAGCCAAGAGACCCAGTACTTC.

Many counts were recorded for this clonotype. V gene TRBV7-3 combines with J gene TRBJ1-3, with D unclear. CDR1 and CDR2 (germline): SGHTA, FQGTGA. The CDR3 contains 14 residues. Trimming took off 1 base at V and 2 bases at J, with 6 bases between the two ends. CDR3 sequence (DNA): TGTGCCAGCAGCTTAATGGCCGCTGGAAACACCATATATTTT. It translates to CASSLMAAGNTIYF.

This rearrangement joins TRBV12-3 or TRBV12-4 to TRBJ1-3; 7 bases match TRBD1. V dropped 4 bases and J dropped 0; count of bases not matched to a gene: 6. The CDR3 has 16 residues. The CDR3 region has the DNA TGTGCCAGCAGTTACCCCCCAGGGGGCTCTGGAAACACCATATATTTT. This gives the protein CASSYPPGGSGNTIYF.

The V call is TRBV12-3 or TRBV12-4, the J call TRBJ1-1, with unresolved D. This CDR3 contains 15 residues. V was clipped by 6 bases and J by 1 base, with 15 bases between them. Here the CDR3 reads CASSWARAQNTEAFF. The CDR3 DNA is TGTGCCAGCAGCTGGGCGAGGGCCCAGAACACTGAAGCTTTCTTT.

J is TRBJ2-7 and V is TRBV7-9, with D hard to call. Trimming stripped 5 bases from V and 2 bases from J, with 7 bases between. CDR1 and CDR2 (germline): SEHNR, FQNEAQ (reference sequence). The CDR3 runs to 12 residues. This CDR3 reads CASSKTAYEQYF. The DNA for the CDR3 is TGTGCCAGCAGCAAGACCGCCTACGAGCAGTACTTC. Full variable domain (remainder filled in from reference TRBV7-9 and TRBJ2-7): DTGVSQNPRHKITKRGQNVTFRCDPISEHNRLYWYRQTLGQGPEFLTYFQNEAQLEKSRLLSDRFSAERPKGSFSTLEIQRTEQGDSAMYLCASSKTAYEQYFGPGTRLTVT.

The sample holds a few counts of this clonotype. This chain connects TRBV7-9 to TRBJ2-1; 7 bases match TRBD2. V trimming: 5 bases; J trimming: 1 base; junction bases outside the gene matches: 11. CDR3 size: 17 residues. CDR1 is SEHNR and CDR2 is FQNEAQ in the germline V gene (reference sequence). The CDR3 is CASSLGLAARSYNEQFF. CDR3 coding DNA: TGTGCCAGCAGCCTGGGCCTAGCGGCCCGTTCCTACAATGAGCAGTTCTTC.

Remarks on this clonotype: Being one base from a much bigger clone, this may be a read error. The genes are TRBV6-5 and TRBJ2-6; D not certain. Trimming left V 7 bases short and J 0 bases short, with 4 bases between. Looked up from germline, CDR1 is MNHEY and CDR2 is SVGAGI. The CDR3 totals 13 residues. In nucleotides, the CDR3 is TGTGCCAGCAAGGTCTCTGGGGCCAACGTCCTGACTTTC. Its translation is CASKVSGANVLTF.

This clonotype was recorded a few times. J is TRBJ2-1 and V is TRBV7-8; 13 bases fit TRBD2. The V and J ends lost 0 bases and 7 bases, in that order; junction bases with no gene match: 15. Looked up from germline, CDR1 is SGHVS and CDR2 is FQNEAQ. CDR3 length equals 20 residues. In DNA, the CDR3 is TGTGCCAGCAGCTTAGCGGACGGGTGGACTAGCGGGAGTCTGTGGAATGAGCAGTTCTTC. Residues: CASSLADGWTSGSLWNEQFF.

In its sample, this clonotype was seen a few times. This sequence joins TRBV7-3 and TRBJ2-1, with 16 nucleotides matching TRBD2. CDR3 length: 16 residues. Looked up from germline, CDR1 is SGHTA and CDR2 is FQGTGA. J lost 10 bases, V lost 2 bases, and 5 bases had no gene match. CDR3 nucleotides: TGTGCCAGCAGCTTAGGGACTAGCGGGAGGGAAGGGGAGCAGTTCTTC. It is translated as CASSLGTSGREGEQFF.

Remarks on this clonotype: Mismatch with germline at one junction end may stem from a read error. The CDR3 spells CASSLAGEGADEQYF. The CDR3 nucleotides are TGTGCCAGCAGCTTGGCCGGGGAGGGGGCGGACGAGCAGTACTTC. The chain is built from TRBV5-3 and TRBJ2-7, with D tentatively TRBD1 or TRBD2 (7 bases each). TRBV5-3 is filed as an ORF, its function uncertain. This CDR3 comprises 15 residues.